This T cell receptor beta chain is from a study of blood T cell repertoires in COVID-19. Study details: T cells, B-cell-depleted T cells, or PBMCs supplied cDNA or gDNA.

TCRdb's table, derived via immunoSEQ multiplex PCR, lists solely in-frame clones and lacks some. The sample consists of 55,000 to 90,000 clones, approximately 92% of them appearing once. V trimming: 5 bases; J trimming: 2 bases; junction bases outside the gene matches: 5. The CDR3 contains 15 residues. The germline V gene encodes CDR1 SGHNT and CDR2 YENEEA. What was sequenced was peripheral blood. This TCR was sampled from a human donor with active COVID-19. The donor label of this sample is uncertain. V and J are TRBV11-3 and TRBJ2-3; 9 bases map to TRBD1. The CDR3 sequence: CASSPGQGATDTQYF. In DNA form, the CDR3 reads TGTGCCAGCAGCCCGGGACAGGGTGCCACAGATACGCAGTATTTT.